This TCR beta chain is from a study of graft-versus-host responses after intestinal transplantation. Study at large: Multivisceral, liver-intestinal, or isolated intestinal transplants were performed in recipients. Every transplant recipient was induced with anti-thymocyte globulin, then maintained on tacrolimus and steroids for about 3 years. Study-wide findings and caveats: Early HvG declines after transplant were associated with peak circulating GvH clone levels. Investigators detected GvH clones in recipient marrow, with some emerging earlier in ileum or blood.

This table comes from immunoSEQ multiplex PCR, and its TCRdb copy is limited to in-frame clones, with some not included. Of over 65,000 clones in the sample, 80% to 95% were seen once. About this clone: No antigen is known for it.

V was clipped by 5 bases and J by 4 bases, with 15 bases between them. The germline CDR1 and CDR2 sequences are SGHAT and FQNNGV. This CDR3 has 15 residues. This clonotype was obtained from a human donor who was the organ donor for an intestinal transplant. V and J are TRBV11-2 and TRBJ1-5, with TRBD1 as a possible D gene (5 bases). The sequenced sample was unstimulated CD8+ T cells sorted from spleen or lymph node cells, obtained before transplant. The CDR3 loop is CASSIDGTLNQPQHF. The CDR3 coding sequence is TGTGCCAGCAGCATTGACGGGACCCTAAATCAGCCCCAGCATTTT.